Below, one TCR beta chain is given with its context. What it binds is not known. Unique molecular identifiers were used in preparing the TCRbeta library. TCRdb independently ran MiXCR on the PCR reads; one entry per CDR3 protein. The sample has fewer than 1 million distinct CDR3 sequences, 15% to 20% seen once; the top ten hold approximately 5%. CDR1 is SGHRS and CDR2 is YFSETQ in the germline V gene. This CDR3 has 16 residues. Trimming at V came to 6 bases and at J to 6 bases, leaving 10 bases not matched to a gene. The record originates from a study of T-cell reconstitution after alpha-beta-depleted transplantation in children. General observations from the study: Alpha-beta T cells present about two months after transplant were reported to originate from several hundred expanded graft clones. One year post-transplant, T-cell counts and diversity were largely derived from T cells produced anew. Diversity of TCRbeta at day 60 was high in some patients, arising from surviving recipient T cells and thymic progenitors.

The clonotype was recovered from a male patient under 18 who had a stem cell transplant for acute lymphoblastic leukemia, so the T cells may come from the graft donor. The rearrangement links TRBV5-1 to TRBJ2-1; 12 positions match TRBD2. The specimen was PBMCs, mostly from graft donor cells, collected 360 days after TCRalphabeta/CD19-depleted stem cell transplant. CDR3 amino acids: CASKTSGSPFINEQFF. As DNA, the CDR3 is TGCGCCAGCAAGACTAGCGGGAGCCCCTTTATCAATGAGCAGTTCTTC.